This TCR beta chain was identified in a study of blood T cell repertoires in COVID-19. V was pared by 6 bases and J by 7 bases, with 5 bases of the junction left unmatched. The CDR3 totals 14 residues. Germline V lookup: CDR1 SNHLY, CDR2 FYNNEI. This table comes from immunoSEQ multiplex PCR, and its TCRdb copy is limited to in-frame clones, with some not included. The sample includes some 520,000 clones, 85% to 90% of them seen just once. V and J are TRBV2 and TRBJ2-1, with TRBD2 matching 11 bases. Input material: peripheral blood. The source is a man between 18 and 35 years old with COVID-19, enrolled during active disease. The CDR3 region has the DNA TGTGCCAGCAGCTTAGCGGGAGGGGGGAATGAGCAGTTCTTC. It codes for CASSLAGGGNEQFF.